The sequence of this TCR beta chain was determined in a study of vaccination effects on CD4 cells after COVID-19 (dated 2022 in TCRdb). With respect to the entire study: Across the study, the median time from the second dose to post-vaccine sampling was 72 days (range 14 to 241). In both COVID-19 convalescent patients and infection-naive vaccine recipients, the study compared SARS-CoV-2 spike-specific CD4+ TCR repertoires from before mRNA vaccination with those from after it. Altogether, some 11 COVID-19 convalescent patients and several SARS-CoV-2-naive healthy vaccine recipients made up the full study. Cultures from other donors in the study were sequenced using the Oncomine TCR Beta short-read assay on an Illumina iSeq 100.

Notes on this clone: Its cognate antigen has yet to be identified. Base qualities are not recorded, but no much larger clone differs from it by a single base.

General study outcomes and caveats: Among healthy vaccine recipients, nearly all vaccine-induced clones were SARS-CoV-2 mono-reactive, and only 1 of 255 was cross-reactive with common cold coronaviruses. Marked clonal contraction was observed in both infection-induced and vaccine-induced clones at late post-vaccination timepoints, consistent with waning T cell responses. The study was limited by a small number of convalescent patients and lacked early post-infection timepoints.

In the ViraFEST assay, PBMC were stimulated with viral peptide pools, and TCR sequencing was then used to find antigen-specific CD4+ T cell clonotypes based on their expansion. After around 11 days of culture, CD4+ T cells were isolated with the EasySep CD4+ T cell isolation kit. Two doses of either the BNT162b2 or the mRNA-1273 mRNA SARS-CoV-2 vaccine were administered to participants. The absence of prior SARS-CoV-2 infection in healthy vaccine recipients was confirmed by negative nucleocapsid antibodies before and after vaccination. Roughly 2 million PBMC per well were cultured in IMDM with around 5% human AB serum, roughly 11 IU/ml IL-2 and gentamicin, plus 10 ug/ml peptides. Half of the culture medium was replaced with fresh IL-2-containing medium on days 3 and 7. Each peptide stimulation condition was cultured in triplicate wells unless otherwise noted. PBMC were separated from whole blood using Ficoll-Paque Plus gradient centrifugation and were then either cryopreserved at -140C or used fresh. The spike proteins of SARS-CoV-2 and of the common cold coronaviruses HCoV-NL63, HCoV-OC43 and HCoV-229E were spanned by overlapping peptide pools. Genomic DNA was extracted from cultured CD4+ T cells with the QIAamp micro DNA kit.

Spanning cysteine to phenylalanine, the CDR3 consists of 13 amino acids. Only the CDR3 portion is preserved as DNA: 39 bases, with reading frame beginning at the first base. CDR1 and CDR2, per the germline V gene (reference sequence), are SGHKS and YYEKEE. V is cut by 3 bases and J by 0 bases, and the space between the germline ends is 6 bases. Library creation used the immunoSEQ multiplex PCR assay. DNA from the CD4+ T cells that had been cultured and isolated underwent TCR beta CDR3 sequencing. Concerning the study's data processing: The analysis removed non-productive TCR sequences, trimmed reads to the CDR3 region, and retained only CDR3s that were 7 or more amino acids long. The MANAFEST web app was used to identify antigen-specific clonotypes by comparing expansion in peptide wells with expansion in reference cultures. To count as positive, a clone had to show expansion at FDR<0.05 compared with the reference and with all other wells, an odds ratio above 5, and a frequency above 0.1% in two replicate wells. A clonotype was called cross-reactive if it was significantly expanded both in SARS-CoV-2 spike wells and in at least one common cold coronavirus spike condition. Using the stringdist R package, CDR3 similarity was measured by Levenshtein distance, and unrooted trees were constructed with ape in R 3.6.1. This immuneACCESS table, as held by TCRdb, lists in-frame sequences with V and J called but not all clones. Of the missing ones, under half trace to an unresolved V gene in checked studies; the others have no known cause. The V and J calls and the clone size are those of that table, but D and trimming were determined from the DNA. This sample comprises more than 65,000 clones, 80% to 85% of them detected only once. Of the sample, 0.95% to 1.5% is held by the ten largest clones.

This clonotype was sampled from a human donor who received a COVID-19 vaccine. This specimen was CD4+ T cells from PBMCs cultured with HCoV-229E spike peptides, taken after COVID-19 vaccination. The cell subset or site label, read with the paper, signifies: HCoV-229E spike overlapping peptide pool stimulation. The chain couples TRBV5-5 to TRBJ1-1; the D gene is unclear. The DNA sequence follows: TGTGCCAGCAGCTCCGGCCTGAACACTGAAGCTTTCTTT. This is translated as CASSSGLNTEAFF.